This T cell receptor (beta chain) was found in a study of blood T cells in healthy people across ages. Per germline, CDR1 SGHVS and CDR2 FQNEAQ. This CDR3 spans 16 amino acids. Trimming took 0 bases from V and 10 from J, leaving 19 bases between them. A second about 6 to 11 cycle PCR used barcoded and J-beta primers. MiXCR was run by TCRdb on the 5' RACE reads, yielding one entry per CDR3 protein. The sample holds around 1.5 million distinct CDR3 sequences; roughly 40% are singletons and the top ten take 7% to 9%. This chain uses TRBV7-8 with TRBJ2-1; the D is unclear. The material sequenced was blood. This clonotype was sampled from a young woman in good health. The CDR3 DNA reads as TGTGCCAGCAGCTTAGCGGGTCGCGGAATCAGTCCCGAGCAGTTCTTC. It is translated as CASSLAGRGISPEQFF. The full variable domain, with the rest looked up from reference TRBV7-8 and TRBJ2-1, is GAGVSQSPRYKVAKRGQDVALRCDPISGHVSLFWYQQALGQGPEFLTYFQNEAQLDKSGLPSDRFFAERPEGSVSTLKIQRTQQEDSAVYLCASSLAGRGISPEQFFGPGTRLTVL.